Below, 5 T cell receptor beta chains from the same sample are listed, as sequenced in a study of T cells after posttransplantation cyclophosphamide. A marrow graft followed busulfan-fludarabine conditioning, with cyclophosphamide on days +3 and +4. Data came from immunoSEQ multiplex PCR; TCRdb stores just in-frame clones and leaves some out. Sampling found some 11,000 clones, none seen once. Sequencing was performed on PBMCs, taken after allogeneic stem cell transplant with posttransplant cyclophosphamide. All receptors come from a female patient aged 40-50 years who received an allogeneic stem cell transplant from a related donor, was CMV-positive, and had acute GVHD only. Some T cells may possibly be graft donor cells.

The rearrangement uses TRBV5-5 and TRBJ2-7; 14 nucleotides match TRBD2. The junction had 6 bases not matched to a gene; V was cut back by 4 bases and J by 3 bases. The germline V gene encodes CDR1 SGHKS and CDR2 YYEKEE (reference sequence). This CDR3 region has 16 residues. In DNA, the CDR3 is TGTGCCAGCAGCCGCCCGGGACTAGCGGGAGTCTACGAGCAGTACGTC. Its translation is CASSRPGLAGVYEQYV.

Judged by abundance, this clone is large. The chain employs TRBV19 and TRBJ2-5; the match to TRBD2 covers 8 bases. The V segment lost 1 base and the J segment 3 bases; nucleotides outside the gene matches: 4. This CDR3 region has 15 residues. Germline CDR1 LNHDA, CDR2 SQIVND (reference sequence). The CDR3 region is CASSIGVLAEETQYF. The DNA for the CDR3 is TGTGCCAGTAGTATAGGGGTACTAGCGGAAGAGACCCAGTACTTC.

This clone appeared many times. This chain links TRBV11-2 with TRBJ2-7, with 7 nucleotides matching TRBD1. With V trimmed by 5 bases and J by 5 bases, 9 bases remained unmatched. Germline values: CDR1 SGHAT, CDR2 FQNNGV. The CDR3 has 14 residues. CDR3 DNA sequence: TGTGCCAGCAGCCGTGAAGGGGGCTCGGACGAGCAGTACGTC. This codes for CASSREGGSDEQYV.

This clone was detected ten times or more. The chain has TRBV6-6 and TRBJ2-3; perhaps TRBD2 as D (6 bases). The V gene lost 2 bases and the J gene lost 1 base, with 10 bases spanning the gap. This CDR3 contains 15 residues. Looked up from germline, CDR1 is MNHNY and CDR2 is SVGAGI (reference sequence). The CDR3 DNA reads as TGTGCCAGCAGTTACGGGGGGAGTGGCACAGATACGCAGTATTTT. Protein product: CASSYGGSGTDTQYF.

Only a few counts were recorded for this clone. This chain connects TRBV5-1 to TRBJ2-5; 12 bases agree with TRBD2. The CDR3 extends over 16 amino acids. Germline V gene data show CDR1 as SGHRS and CDR2 as YFSETQ. V shed 3 bases and J 5 bases; nucleotides not matched to a gene: 8. The CDR3 protein is CASSSGLAGRQETQYF. DNA for the CDR3: TGCGCCAGCAGCTCGGGACTAGCGGGTCGTCAGGAGACCCAGTACTTC.